This passage covers 13 T cell receptor beta chains from one sample sequenced in a study of blood T cell repertoires in COVID-19. TCRdb's copy holds only in-frame clones and misses some; the assay was immunoSEQ multiplex PCR. The data contain a few hundred thousand clones, 88% of them singletons. Source material: peripheral blood. The receptors originated from a man aged 60 to 75 who had recovered from COVID-19.

This clone was counted a few times. The V and J genes are TRBV30 and TRBJ2-7, with TRBD2 identical over 9 bases. The CDR3 covers 13 residues. Germline V CDR1 and CDR2: GTSNPN, SVGIG (reference sequence). V was clipped by 8 bases and J by 4 bases; unmatched bases: 9. This chain's CDR3 is CAGLRGGRYEQYF. CDR3 DNA: TGTGCCGGCCTGCGGGGGGGTCGGTACGAGCAGTACTTC.

The genes are TRBV6-6 and TRBJ2-1; D ambiguous. The length of the CDR3 is 15 residues. Trimming shortened V by 0 bases and J by 3 bases, and 9 bases separated the two germline ends. Germline V gives CDR1 MNHNY, CDR2 SVGAGI (reference sequence). The CDR3 protein is CASSYSSPIYNEQFF. The CDR3, as DNA: TGTGCCAGCAGTTACTCGAGTCCCATCTACAATGAGCAGTTCTTC.

The V gene is TRBV21-1, the J gene TRBJ2-1; the D call TRBD2 from the table was never checked on the DNA. TRBV21-1 counts as a pseudogene. This CDR3 is built from 16 residues. The DNA for the CDR3 is TGTGCCAGCAGCCCTACACCCGACGGGGACTACAATGAGCAGTTCTTC. Protein product: CASSPTPDGDYNEQFF.

The rearrangement links TRBV6-5 to TRBJ1-2, with D maybe TRBD1 (5 bases). The germline V and J ends were trimmed by 10 bases and 4 bases, with 13 bases remaining between them. CDR1 and CDR2 (germline): MNHEY, SVGAGI. The length of the CDR3 is 12 residues. CDR3 in amino acids: CATKGISYGYTF. CDR3 coding DNA: TGTGCCACTAAGGGGATTAGCTATGGCTACACCTTC.

The chain combines TRBV5-1 with TRBJ1-2; TRBD1 matches at 7 bases. The CDR3 has 13 amino acids. After removal of 4 bases from V and 8 bases from J, the junction contained 8 bases not matched to a gene. Germline V gives CDR1 SGHRS, CDR2 YFSETQ. The CDR3 coding sequence is TGCGCCAGCAGCACTGACAGGGTCGAGGGCTACACCTTC. Translating it yields CASSTDRVEGYTF.

The V gene is TRBV7-8, the J gene TRBJ1-4; 8 nucleotides align to TRBD1. J lost 11 bases, V lost 4 bases, and 12 bases had no gene match. Germline lookup yields CDR1 SGHVS and CDR2 FQNEAQ. The CDR3 consists of 15 residues. The CDR3 coding sequence is TGTGCCAGCAGCTCCGGGACAGGCTTCAACGGGAAACTGTTTTTT. It codes for CASSSGTGFNGKLFF.

In DNA, the CDR3 is TGCAGTGGCGAGTGGGGGGGGGAAGCTTTCTTT. Protein: CSGEWGGEAFF. The rearrangement joins TRBV20-1 to TRBJ1-1; D is possibly TRBD1 (5 bases). Germline V gives CDR1 DFQATT, CDR2 SNEGSKA (reference sequence). V lost 7 bases to trimming and J lost 8 bases, with 14 bases between them. The CDR3 is 11 residues long.

The rearrangement links TRBV4-1 to TRBJ1-6; D perhaps matches TRBD1 (5 bases). Germline loops: CDR1 MGHRA, CDR2 YSYEKL. Trimming took 2 bases from V and 2 from J, leaving 7 bases between them. The CDR3 runs 15 residues. The CDR3 DNA reads TGCGCCAGCAGCCAAACAGGAACCTATAATTCACCCCTCCACTTT. Its translation: CASSQTGTYNSPLHF.

V is TRBV30 and J is TRBJ1-1; D is uncertain. V was trimmed by 1 base and J by 5 bases, leaving 11 bases between them. CDR1 and CDR2 (germline): GTSNPN, SVGIG (reference sequence). This CDR3 is built from 13 residues. CDR3 sequence reads: CAWSGEGWTEAFF. CDR3 DNA sequence: TGTGCCTGGAGTGGGGAGGGATGGACTGAAGCTTTCTTT.

The chain is built from TRBV25-1 and TRBJ1-1, with D hard to call. Deletions cut 6 bases from V and 4 bases from J, with 6 bases between. The CDR3 runs 11 residues. CDR1 is MGHDK, CDR2 SYGVNS, per germline. CDR3 sequence: CASRRVTEAFF. CDR3 nucleotide sequence: TGTGCCAGCAGGCGGGTCACTGAAGCTTTCTTT.

This clone has only one observation. The rearrangement uses TRBV19 and TRBJ1-2; D call uncertain. In germline, CDR1 is LNHDA, CDR2 SQIVND (reference sequence). Trimming removed 9 bases from V and 3 bases from J, with 11 bases in between. The CDR3 totals 12 residues. The CDR3 loop reads CASKDGYYGYTF. CDR3 sequence (DNA): TGTGCCAGCAAAGACGGGTACTATGGCTACACCTTC.

The gene calls are TRBV7-9 and TRBJ2-7; 9 bases match TRBD1. With 4 bases clipped from V and 1 base from J, the junction kept 8 bases outside the gene matches. The CDR3 spans 16 residues. Germline loops: CDR1 SEHNR, CDR2 FQNEAQ (reference sequence). In DNA form, the CDR3 reads TGTGCCAGCAGCTCAACAGGGGGCGCCTCGTCCTACGAGCAGTACTTC. Amino acids: CASSSTGGASSYEQYF.

The chain couples TRBV18 to TRBJ1-2; D gene ambiguous. This CDR3 contains 12 residues. CDR1 and CDR2 (germline): KGHSH, LQKENI. The V and J ends lost 3 bases and 6 bases respectively, with 8 bases between them. DNA of the CDR3: TGTGCCAGCTCACCTATTGCGGATGGCTACACCTTC. This sequence encodes CASSPIADGYTF.